The next 9 T cell receptor beta chains were all read from a single sample in a study of cytomegalovirus exposure and HLA in healthy donors. Produced via immunoSEQ multiplex PCR; TCRdb's table is partial and in-frame only. The sample shows roughly 120,000 clones, approximately 86% of them seen only once. The sequenced sample consisted of PBMCs. These receptors were collected from a man younger than 30 in good health and CMV-seropositive.

The rearrangement links TRBV25-1 to TRBJ1-2, with 8 bases that match TRBD1. Germline-derived CDR1 and CDR2 are MGHDK and SYGVNS. This CDR3 is built from 15 residues. V lost 4 bases and J lost 4; bases outside the gene matches: 8. This CDR3 reads CASSGGQGGGYGYTF. The CDR3 DNA reads as TGTGCCAGCAGTGGCGGACAGGGAGGGGGCTATGGCTACACCTTC.

This clone was detected only a few times. The rearrangement joins TRBV9 to TRBJ1-1; 8 nucleotides align to TRBD1. Looked up from germline, CDR1 is SGDLS and CDR2 is YYNGEE. Unmatched junction bases numbered 6, after V lost 5 bases and J lost 6 bases. There are 13 residues in the CDR3. As DNA, the CDR3 is TGTGCCAGCAGTACTTGGACAGGGTCTGAAGCTTTCTTT. Amino acid sequence: CASSTWTGSEAFF.

For the CDR3, the DNA is TGTGCTAGTGGTCAGACAGGGGGGACGAACACCGGGGAGCTGTTTTTT. It translates to CASGQTGGTNTGELFF. The chain joins TRBV12-5 to TRBJ2-2, with 9 bases that match TRBD1. Germline-derived CDR1 and CDR2 are LGHNT and FRNRAP. V dropped 5 bases and J dropped 0; count of bases not matched to a gene: 4. This CDR3 has 16 residues.

This sequence joins TRBV15 and TRBJ2-3; 10 bases fit TRBD1. Germline V CDR1 and CDR2: LNHNV, YYDKDF (reference sequence). The V gene end was trimmed by 4 bases and the J gene end by 5 bases; junction bases not matched to a gene: 9. The CDR3 sequence is 16 residues long. This CDR3 reads CATSTDDRGRGDTQYF. In DNA form, the CDR3 reads TGTGCCACCAGCACGGACGACAGGGGGCGGGGAGATACGCAGTATTTT.

The genes are TRBV7-2 and TRBJ1-5, with 8 bases fitting TRBD1. The CDR3 is 15 residues long. The germline CDR1 and CDR2 sequences are SGHTA and FQGNSA. The V and J ends lost 4 bases and 2 bases, in that order; junction bases with no gene match: 4. The CDR3: CASSYTGGGNQPQHF. CDR3 coding DNA: TGTGCCAGCAGCTACACAGGGGGTGGCAATCAGCCCCAGCATTTT.

The chain employs TRBV19 and TRBJ1-5, with TRBD1 matching 8 bases. CDR3 length: 20 residues. V shed 5 bases, J shed 0 bases, and the junction held 18 bases outside the gene matches. Germline loops: CDR1 LNHDA, CDR2 SQIVND (reference sequence). The CDR3 reads CASSPWWETGVSYSNQPQHF. CDR3 nucleotide sequence: TGTGCCAGTAGTCCTTGGTGGGAGACAGGGGTCTCCTATAGCAATCAGCCCCAGCATTTT.

This clone was observed a few times. J is TRBJ1-2 and V is TRBV6-4, with D possibly TRBD1 on 5 matching bases. Trimming took 7 bases from V and 8 from J, leaving 17 bases between them. Germline V gene data show CDR1 as MRHNA and CDR2 as SNTAGT. The CDR3 has 13 residues. The CDR3 sequence: CASTAGPSGGYTF. CDR3 DNA sequence: TGTGCCAGCACCGCGGGACCCTCTGGGGGCTACACCTTC.

The chain links TRBV6-1 to TRBJ1-5; 7 bases line up with TRBD1. Germline V gives CDR1 MNHNS, CDR2 SASEGT. This CDR3 has 15 amino acids. V dropped 2 bases and J dropped 2; count of bases not matched to a gene: 3. The CDR3 nucleotides read TGTGCCAGCAGTGAAAGGACAGGCCGCAATCAGCCCCAGCATTTT. Translated: CASSERTGRNQPQHF.

The chain uses TRBV7-2 and TRBJ2-3, with TRBD2 as a possible D gene (5 bases). The CDR3 spans 16 residues. The germline V gene encodes CDR1 SGHTA and CDR2 FQGNSA. Trimming cost V 1 base and J 0 bases, with 11 bases left between them. The CDR3 sequence is CASSLEGGFSTDTQYF. The CDR3 DNA follows: TGTGCCAGCAGCTTAGAAGGAGGATTTAGCACAGATACGCAGTATTTT. Together with reference TRBV7-2 and TRBJ2-3, the CDR3 gives the full variable domain: GAGVSQSPSNKVTEKGKDVELRCDPISGHTALYWYRQSLGQGLEFLIYFQGNSAPDKSGLPSDRFSAERTGGSVSTLTIQRTQQEDSAVYLCASSLEGGFSTDTQYFGPGTRLTVL.